These 10 T cell receptor beta chains came from one sample sequenced in a study of T-cell reconstitution after alpha-beta-depleted transplantation in children. This sample's TCRbeta library carried unique molecular identifier barcodes. MiXCR was run by TCRdb on the PCR reads, yielding one entry per CDR3 protein. The table lists about 580,000 distinct CDR3 sequences, under 30% of them singletons. Sample: PBMCs, mostly from graft donor cells, taken 360 days after TCRalphabeta/CD19-depleted stem cell transplant. The receptors here all came from a boy under two years old who had a stem cell transplant for acute myeloid leukemia, so the T cells may come from the graft donor.

This clonotype was detected ten times or more. V and J are TRBV15 and TRBJ1-1; D remains ambiguous. There are 15 residues in the CDR3. The V end was cut by 5 bases, the J end by 10 bases, with 23 bases between. Germline assignment: CDR1 LNHNV and CDR2 YYDKDF (reference sequence). The CDR3 region has the DNA TGTGCCACCAGCGGCCCTTGGGCAAGGGAAAAAGTAGCTTTCTTT. Translation gives CATSGPWAREKVAFF.

The chain combines TRBV11-2 with TRBJ1-1, with D perhaps matching TRBD1 (5 bases). This CDR3 is 15 amino acids long. Germline V CDR1 and CDR2: SGHAT, FQNNGV. Trimming took off 0 bases at V and 3 bases at J, with 11 bases between the two ends. The DNA for the CDR3 is TGTGCCAGCAGCTTAGAGGGGCCCCGGGACACTGAAGCTTTCTTT. Translated, it gives CASSLEGPRDTEAFF.

The V and J genes are TRBV20-1 and TRBJ1-6; TRBD1 matches at 7 bases. With V trimmed by 5 bases and J by 0 bases, 7 bases remained unmatched. The CDR3 covers 16 residues. CDR1 is DFQATT, CDR2 SNEGSKA, per germline (reference sequence). CDR3 nucleotides: TGCAGTGCTCCCCGGGACAGCCTCTCCTATAATTCACCCCTCCACTTT. Its protein is CSAPRDSLSYNSPLHF.

The chain carries TRBV11-2 and TRBJ2-1, with TRBD2 identical over 9 bases. Germline V gene lookup returns CDR1 SGHAT and CDR2 FQNNGV. V dropped 0 bases and J dropped 1; count of bases not matched to a gene: 10. The CDR3 totals 19 residues. The CDR3 sequence is CASSLDLVLAGTSYNEQFF. The CDR3 DNA is TGTGCCAGCAGCTTAGATCTGGTCCTAGCGGGGACGTCCTACAATGAGCAGTTCTTC. Looking up the rest from reference TRBV11-2 and TRBJ2-1 gives the full variable domain: EAGVAQSPRYKIIEKRQSVAFWCNPISGHATLYWYQQILGQGPKLLIQFQNNGVVDDSQLPKDRFSAERLKGVDSTLKIQPAKLEDSAVYLCASSLDLVLAGTSYNEQFFGPGTRLTVL.

This clonotype was recorded at least ten times. The chain joins TRBV7-2 to TRBJ2-5; 8 bases line up with TRBD2. Losses at the gene ends were 5 bases for V and 2 bases for J; bases not matched to a gene: 7. The CDR3 spans 15 residues. CDR1 and CDR2 from the germline V gene are SGHTA and FQGNSA. In nucleotides, the CDR3 is TGTGCCAGCAGCACTCAGCGGGGGCCACAAGAGACCCAGTACTTC. As protein: CASSTQRGPQETQYF.

Only a few counts were recorded for this clonotype. J is TRBJ2-7 and V is TRBV20-1; D possibly corresponds to TRBD1 (6 bases). The CDR3 extends over 12 amino acids. Germline CDR1 DFQATT, CDR2 SNEGSKA (reference sequence). Trimming took off 4 bases at V and 2 bases at J, with 9 bases between the two ends. Here the CDR3 reads CSANRDPYEQYF. CDR3 in DNA: TGCAGTGCTAACAGGGACCCCTACGAGCAGTACTTC.

This clonotype has at least ten counts. This chain joins TRBV7-9 and TRBJ1-1, with D perhaps TRBD1 (5 bases). Trimming pared 1 base from V and 1 base from J, leaving 16 bases between. Germline V gene lookup returns CDR1 SEHNR and CDR2 FQNEAQ (reference sequence). The CDR3 loop spans 17 amino acids. The CDR3 bases are TGTGCCAGCAGCTTAGAGGCGACAGCACACTGGAACACTGAAGCTTTCTTT. Translation: CASSLEATAHWNTEAFF.

This clonotype was found many times. This chain joins TRBV4-3 and TRBJ1-6; D uncertain. Trimming removed 0 bases at V and 7 bases at J, with 4 bases between. CDR1 is LGHNA, CDR2 YSLEER, per germline. The CDR3 length is 13 residues. The CDR3 loop reads CASSQERNSPLHF. The CDR3 region has the DNA TGCGCCAGCAGCCAAGAACGGAATTCACCCCTCCACTTT.

The sample holds a few counts of this clonotype. The V gene is TRBV20-1, the J gene TRBJ1-5; D perhaps matches TRBD1 (5 bases). Trimming took 3 bases from V and 4 from J, leaving 16 bases between them. The CDR3 sequence is 15 residues long. Germline CDR1 DFQATT, CDR2 SNEGSKA (reference sequence). CDR3 bases: TGCAGTGCTAGTAGGGGTCGACACAGAAATCAGCCCCAGCATTTT. This gives the protein CSASRGRHRNQPQHF.

This clonotype was observed at least ten times. V usage is TRBV7-2 and J usage is TRBJ2-5; D is unresolved. CDR1 is SGHTA and CDR2 is FQGNSA in the germline V gene. Trimming removed 0 bases at V and 5 bases at J, with 13 bases between. The CDR3 contains 15 residues. The CDR3 DNA follows: TGTGCCAGCAGCTTAGCATACCCCTTAAGGGAGACCCAGTACTTC. It specifies CASSLAYPLRETQYF.